The clone carrying this TCR beta chain was counted at least ten times. Its target is unknown. This sample was included in a study of T cells after yellow fever vaccination. The study's findings and limits: Subsequent booster samples again held most clones from primary vaccination (more than 95% CD4, roughly 88% CD8).

V dropped 5 bases and J dropped 1; count of bases not matched to a gene: 6. The CDR3 sequence is 14 residues long. Germline CDR1 reads DFQATT; CDR2 reads SNEGSKA (reference sequence). The TCR cDNA carried a universal primer site and UMIs from 5'RACE template switching. TCRdb itself ran the 5' RACE reads through MiXCR, one entry per CDR3 protein. The table includes a few hundred thousand distinct CDR3 sequences, 6.9% detected once. Here the sequenced sample was CD4+ T cells sorted from PBMCs, taken 15 days after the yellow fever booster vaccination. V usage is TRBV20-1 and J usage is TRBJ2-3, with 7 positions matching TRBD2. This sequence was found in a man aged 30 to 39 who received the YFV17D yellow fever vaccine. The chain's CDR3 is CSARSGGGTDTQYF. DNA for the CDR3: TGCAGTGCTCGTTCTGGGGGGGGCACAGATACGCAGTATTTT.